Below are 31 T cell receptor beta chains sequenced from a single sample in a study of Graves' ophthalmopathy and Graves' hyperthyroidism. RNA transcripts yielded amplified TCR beta CDR3 regions. The authors performed first-round RT-PCR with HTBI primers and then a second-round multiplex PCR. TCRdb fed the multiplex PCR reads into MiXCR, producing one record per CDR3 protein. This repertoire shows 150,000 or so distinct CDR3 sequences, 39% found once; its top ten account for over 7%. The material sequenced was peripheral blood. The receptors were gathered from a man aged 25 to 45 with Graves' ophthalmopathy.

The V gene is TRBV15, the J gene TRBJ1-5, with D perhaps TRBD1 (6 bases). The length of the CDR3 is 16 residues. Trimming took 0 bases from V and 3 from J, leaving 12 bases between them. Germline lookup yields CDR1 LNHNV and CDR2 YYDKDF (reference sequence). As DNA, the CDR3 is TGTGCCACCAGCAGAGATGGGTGGGGGCACAATCAGCCCCAGCATTTT. This codes for CATSRDGWGHNQPQHF.

This clonotype has a count of ten or more. The chain has TRBV6-2 or TRBV6-3 and TRBJ2-4; perhaps TRBD1 as D (6 bases). The germline V and J ends were trimmed by 8 bases and 6 bases, with 17 bases remaining between them. Germline values: CDR1 MNHEY, CDR2 SVGEGT. This CDR3 has 14 residues. Written as DNA, the CDR3 is TGTGCCAGCGGATTAACAGGGTTCGGAAACATTCAGTACTTC. It translates to CASGLTGFGNIQYF.

This clonotype has a count of ten or more. The V call is TRBV30, the J call TRBJ2-7; a weak D match, TRBD2 (5 bases). Trimming took off 4 bases at V and 2 bases at J, with 12 bases between the two ends. The CDR3 has 13 amino acids. Germline CDR1 GTSNPN, CDR2 SVGIG (reference sequence). The CDR3, as DNA: TGTGCCTGGACCCGCGGGCAGGCCTACGAGCAGTACTTC. Translating it yields CAWTRGQAYEQYF.

This clonotype was counted a few times. The J gene is TRBJ2-7, the V gene TRBV12-3 or TRBV12-4; D may correspond to TRBD1 or TRBD2 (5 bases each). The V end was cut by 5 bases, the J end by 6 bases, with 20 bases between. The CDR3 has 15 residues. The CDR3 DNA follows: TGTGCCAGCAGTCGCGCCGGGACCAACCCCTCCGAGCAGTACTTC. This encodes CASSRAGTNPSEQYF.

The table lists this clonotype with many counts. The V call is TRBV12-3 or TRBV12-4, the J call TRBJ1-1; perhaps TRBD1 as D (6 bases). Trimming cost V 6 bases and J 4 bases, with 12 bases left between them. The CDR3 extends over 13 amino acids. The CDR3 bases are TGTGCCAGCAGATTGGGGGGCCTCACTGAAGCTTTCTTT. Translated: CASRLGGLTEAFF.

This clonotype was recorded at least ten times. V is TRBV2 and J is TRBJ2-7; 8 bases match TRBD1. This CDR3 region has 14 residues. Germline loops: CDR1 SNHLY, CDR2 FYNNEI. Unmatched junction bases numbered 4, after V lost 4 bases and J lost 2 bases. CDR3 in DNA: TGTGCCAGCAGTGTGGACAGGGACACCTACGAGCAGTACTTC. This sequence encodes CASSVDRDTYEQYF.

This clonotype was counted many times. This chain connects TRBV5-1 to TRBJ2-2, with TRBD1 as a possible D gene (6 bases). There are 15 residues in the CDR3. V lost 3 bases, J lost 6 bases, and 15 bases lay in between. Germline V gene sequence: CDR1 SGHRS, CDR2 YFSETQ. The CDR3 loop reads CASSSTQQGSGELFF. CDR3 nucleotides: TGCGCCAGCAGCTCGACTCAACAGGGTTCCGGGGAGCTGTTTTTT.

The rearrangement uses TRBV30 and TRBJ1-6; D unresolved. The germline V gene has CDR1 GTSNPN and CDR2 SVGIG (reference sequence). The V end was cut by 1 base, the J end by 8 bases, with 6 bases between. This CDR3 contains 12 residues. CDR3 DNA sequence: TGTGCCTGGAGTGCTACATATTCACCCCTCCACTTT. It specifies CAWSATYSPLHF.

This clonotype was found many times. V and J are TRBV28 and TRBJ2-7; either TRBD1 or TRBD2 may fit D (5 bases each). V was pared by 6 bases and J by 4 bases, with 16 bases between. Germline V gene data show CDR1 as MDHEN and CDR2 as SYDVKM. CDR3 length: 14 residues. CDR3 protein: CASRSSDTGYEQYF. CDR3 nucleotides: TGTGCCAGCAGATCCTCGGACACGGGGTACGAGCAGTACTTC.

This clonotype was seen many times. The chain recombines TRBV19 with TRBJ2-4; D possibly corresponds to TRBD2 (5 bases). This CDR3 spans 16 amino acids. Between the trimmed V and J ends, which lost 3 bases and 1 base, there was a span of 13 bases. Germline CDR1 reads LNHDA; CDR2 reads SQIVND (reference sequence). The CDR3, as DNA: TGTGCCAGTAGTATCGGACTCCCGGGGGCCAAAAACATTCAGTACTTC. It encodes CASSIGLPGAKNIQYF.

This clonotype was seen ten or more times. The rearrangement joins TRBV6-2 or TRBV6-3 to TRBJ1-1; D not certain. Trimming shortened V by 6 bases and J by 1 base, and 3 bases separated the two germline ends. The CDR3 has 11 residues. The germline V gene has CDR1 MNHEY and CDR2 SVGEGT. The CDR3 spells CASSRNTEAFF. The CDR3 region has the DNA TGTGCCAGCAGCCGGAACACTGAAGCTTTCTTT.

Here the CDR3 DNA reads TGTGCCAGCGGACGGGTCTACGAGCAGTACTTC. This codes for CASGRVYEQYF. The rearrangement uses TRBV6-2 or TRBV6-3 and TRBJ2-7; D is unresolved. Trimming removed 8 bases at V and 3 bases at J, with 8 bases between. Germline loops: CDR1 MNHEY, CDR2 SVGEGT. CDR3 length equals 11 residues.

This clonotype has only a few counts. The genes are TRBV30 and TRBJ1-5, with a weak D call TRBD1 (5 bases). V dropped 4 bases and J dropped 4 bases, with 8 bases sitting between them. The CDR3 loop spans 12 amino acids. Germline V lookup: CDR1 GTSNPN, CDR2 SVGIG (reference sequence). CDR3 sequence reads: CAWNWGNQPQHF. The CDR3 DNA is TGTGCCTGGAATTGGGGGAATCAGCCCCAGCATTTT.

The genes are TRBV12-3 or TRBV12-4 and TRBJ1-1, with 7 positions matching TRBD1. J gave up 11 bases and V 2 bases, and 8 bases lay outside the gene matches. The CDR3 contains 13 residues. This CDR3 reads CASSLRVTGVAFF. The CDR3 DNA is TGTGCCAGCAGTTTACGCGTCACAGGGGTTGCTTTCTTT.

Ten or more counts support this clonotype. The chain couples TRBV28 to TRBJ1-2; 8 positions match TRBD1. Germline lookup yields CDR1 MDHEN and CDR2 SYDVKM. There are 13 residues in the CDR3. V trimming: 6 bases; J trimming: 8 bases; junction bases outside the gene matches: 8. The CDR3 DNA reads TGTGCCAGCAGAGAAAGGACAGGGTTAGGCTACACCTTC. Residues: CASRERTGLGYTF.

The chain recombines TRBV12-3 or TRBV12-4 with TRBJ2-5; 10 nucleotides align to TRBD2. CDR3 length: 11 residues. V gave up 11 bases and J gave up 7 bases; unmatched junction bases: 4. The CDR3 nucleotides are TGTGCCGCAGGGACTAGCGCGACCCAGTACTTC. Protein sequence: CAAGTSATQYF.

This clonotype was counted at least ten times. This rearrangement joins TRBV6-1 to TRBJ1-1; no reliable D call. This CDR3 is 14 amino acids long. Germline lookup yields CDR1 MNHNS and CDR2 SASEGT. The germline V and J ends were trimmed by 6 bases and 6 bases, with 17 bases remaining between them. CDR3 bases: TGTGCCAGCAGCGGAAAACCGGGCTTCCCTGAAGCTTTCTTT. This gives the protein CASSGKPGFPEAFF.

This clonotype was seen many times. V and J are TRBV4-2 and TRBJ2-2; TRBD2 agrees at 7 bases. With 1 base clipped from V and 7 bases from J, the junction kept 6 bases outside the gene matches. The CDR3 runs to 15 residues. Germline V lookup: CDR1 LGHNA, CDR2 YNFKEQ. In DNA form, the CDR3 reads TGTGCCAGCAGCCAAGTTGCGGGAGACAGCGGGGAGCTGTTTTTT. Its protein is CASSQVAGDSGELFF.

This clonotype was found many times. The chain links TRBV12-3 or TRBV12-4 to TRBJ2-7; TRBD2 aligns across 11 bases. The length of the CDR3 is 14 residues. Losses at the gene ends were 2 bases for V and 4 bases for J; bases not matched to a gene: 1. Here the CDR3 DNA reads TGTGCCAGCAGTTTAACTAGCGGGAGTTACGAGCAGTACTTC. Translating gives CASSLTSGSYEQYF.

Many counts were recorded for this clonotype. This chain links TRBV11-1 with TRBJ1-1, with TRBD1 matching over 8 bases. This CDR3 has 14 residues. Germline V gives CDR1 SGHAT, CDR2 FQDESV (reference sequence). J gave up 4 bases and V 3 bases, and 4 bases lay outside the gene matches. The CDR3 nucleotides read TGTGCCAGCAGCTTTACAGGGGGAGGCACTGAAGCTTTCTTT. Protein: CASSFTGGGTEAFF.

The J gene is TRBJ1-5, the V gene TRBV20-1, with a weak D call TRBD1 (6 bases). The CDR3 sequence is 14 residues long. The germline V gene has CDR1 DFQATT and CDR2 SNEGSKA (reference sequence). V lost 0 bases, J lost 8 bases, and 14 bases lay in between. The CDR3 DNA sequence: TGCAGTGCTAGAGAGGGGGCGAGCAGGGAGCCCCAGCATTTT. Translation: CSAREGASREPQHF.

The genes are TRBV6-1 and TRBJ2-5; D unresolved. The V end lost 6 bases, the J end lost 5 bases, and 10 bases lay between the germline ends. Germline V gene sequence: CDR1 MNHNS, CDR2 SASEGT. This CDR3 spans 12 amino acids. CDR3 bases: TGTGCCAGCAGCTCGAGGTTGGAGACCCAGTACTTC. It specifies CASSSRLETQYF.

The rearrangement uses TRBV19 and TRBJ1-1, with TRBD1 matching 9 bases. J lost 0 bases, V lost 11 bases, and 10 bases had no gene match. Germline CDR1 and CDR2: LNHDA and SQIVND (reference sequence). This CDR3 has 15 amino acids. In DNA, the CDR3 is TGTGCCTCCGAGAGAAACAGGGGGCTGAACACTGAAGCTTTCTTT. Translation gives CASERNRGLNTEAFF.

This clonotype showed up many times. This chain connects TRBV20-1 to TRBJ2-7; TRBD2 matches 10 bases. V was clipped by 0 bases and J by 2 bases; unmatched bases: 10. Germline values: CDR1 DFQATT, CDR2 SNEGSKA (reference sequence). The CDR3 sequence is 17 residues long. The CDR3 is CSAREPPGTSATYEQYF. CDR3 DNA: TGCAGTGCTAGAGAGCCCCCCGGGACTAGCGCAACCTACGAGCAGTACTTC.

This clonotype was counted ten times or more. The chain links TRBV30 to TRBJ2-6; possible D gene TRBD2, 5 bases. Germline lookup yields CDR1 GTSNPN and CDR2 SVGIG (reference sequence). This CDR3 has 16 residues. The V gene lost 3 bases and the J gene lost 2 bases, with 14 bases spanning the gap. CDR3 loop: CAWRKTGVAGANVLTF. CDR3 DNA: TGTGCCTGGAGAAAAACCGGGGTGGCTGGGGCCAACGTCCTGACTTTC.

This clonotype was detected many times. The V call is TRBV6-1, the J call TRBJ2-7; 9 bases fit TRBD1. Trimming took 0 bases from V and 3 from J; bases not matched to a gene: 9. The CDR3 sequence is 17 residues long. Germline CDR1 is MNHNS and CDR2 is SASEGT. CDR3 DNA: TGTGCCAGCAGTGAAGCGATTTCCGACAGGGGGGTCTACGAGCAGTACTTC. Translation: CASSEAISDRGVYEQYF.

The rearrangement links TRBV2 to TRBJ1-1, with D possibly matching TRBD1 (5 bases). The CDR3 sequence is 11 residues long. With 6 bases removed from V and 11 bases from J, the gap between germline ends came to 13 bases. Per the germline V gene, CDR1 is SNHLY and CDR2 is FYNNEI. DNA for the CDR3: TGTGCCAGCAGCTCTCGGGACGACGCTTTCTTT. It yields the protein CASSSRDDAFF.

The chain employs TRBV7-2 and TRBJ2-2; D unclear. From germline, CDR1 is SGHTA and CDR2 FQGNSA. This CDR3 has 13 residues. Trimming pared 5 bases from V and 7 bases from J, leaving 11 bases between. The CDR3 spells CASSASYDGELFF. CDR3 coding DNA: TGTGCCAGCAGCGCAAGTTACGACGGGGAGCTGTTTTTT.

In this sample, this clonotype turned up many times. The rearrangement links TRBV12-3 or TRBV12-4 to TRBJ2-7; TRBD1 matches 9 bases. The ends lost 5 bases at V and 7 bases at J; junction bases unmatched: 12. CDR3 size: 15 residues. In nucleotides, the CDR3 is TGTGCCAGCAGTGCGCAAACCGGGACAGGGTTTGAGCAGTACTTC. Protein: CASSAQTGTGFEQYF.

This clonotype was detected ten times or more. V is TRBV30 and J is TRBJ1-5, with unresolved D. The CDR3 sequence is 14 residues long. The V end lost 2 bases, the J end lost 7 bases, and 15 bases lay between the germline ends. Germline lookup yields CDR1 GTSNPN and CDR2 SVGIG (reference sequence). For the CDR3, the DNA is TGTGCCTGGAGTATCGGCCCAGCGGAGCAGCCCCAGCATTTT. This translates into CAWSIGPAEQPQHF.

This clonotype occurred many times. The chain couples TRBV30 to TRBJ2-2, with D tentatively TRBD1 (6 bases). From germline, CDR1 is GTSNPN and CDR2 SVGIG (reference sequence). Trimming cost V 1 base and J 3 bases, with 12 bases left between them. This CDR3 contains 15 residues. DNA of the CDR3: TGTGCCTGGAGTGCGGGACATACCGACACCGGGGAGCTGTTTTTT. Amino acids: CAWSAGHTDTGELFF.